What follows are 23 T cell receptor beta chains derived from one specimen sequenced in a study of blood T cell repertoires in COVID-19. Sequenced by immunoSEQ multiplex PCR; TCRdb stores in-frame clones only, minus some. The profile shows about 140,000 clones, 70% to 90% of them singletons. Sequenced sample: PBMCs or T cells enriched from blood (not recorded which). These receptors all stem from a woman aged 40 to 50 who had recovered from COVID-19.

This chain links TRBV5-4 with TRBJ2-7; D possibly corresponds to TRBD2 (6 bases). The V gene lost 0 bases and the J gene lost 5 bases, with 12 bases spanning the gap. Germline-derived CDR1 and CDR2 are SGHNT and YYREEE (reference sequence). The CDR3 has 14 amino acids. The CDR3, as DNA: TGTGCCAGCAGCTTGGCCATTTCGGGGGACGAGCAGTACTTC. It yields the protein CASSLAISGDEQYF.

The rearrangement joins TRBV29-1 to TRBJ2-3, with TRBD1 as a possible D gene (6 bases). Germline values: CDR1 SQVTM, CDR2 ANQGSEA. This CDR3 comprises 14 residues. Trimming shortened V by 7 bases and J by 0 bases, and 14 bases separated the two germline ends. The CDR3 here is CSANRDKSTDTQYF. CDR3 sequence (DNA): TGCAGCGCAAACCGGGACAAAAGCACAGATACGCAGTATTTT.

The J gene is TRBJ2-1, the V gene TRBV3-1 (or the pseudogene TRBV3-2); 7 bases map to TRBD2. Germline lookup yields CDR1 LGHDT and CDR2 YNNKEL (reference sequence). V dropped 3 bases and J dropped 5; count of bases not matched to a gene: 7. The CDR3 consists of 15 residues. The CDR3 protein is CASSHQSGGDNEQFF. In DNA, the CDR3 is TGTGCCAGCAGCCACCAATCGGGGGGTGACAATGAGCAGTTCTTC.

This clone occurred once. J is TRBJ2-7 and V is TRBV6-5, with TRBD2 matching 8 bases. The germline gives CDR1 MNHEY, CDR2 SVGAGI. The CDR3 has 12 residues. The V gene end was trimmed by 5 bases and the J gene end by 4 bases; junction bases not matched to a gene: 1. The CDR3 reads CASSTSGYEQYF. The CDR3, as DNA: TGTGCCAGCAGTACTAGCGGATACGAGCAGTACTTC.

J is TRBJ1-1 and V is TRBV7-2; TRBD1 matches at 8 bases. With 4 bases clipped from V and 2 bases from J, the junction kept 6 bases outside the gene matches. CDR3 length: 15 amino acids. Germline loops: CDR1 SGHTA, CDR2 FQGNSA. The CDR3 DNA follows: TGTGCCAGCAGCTCGGCACAGGGGGTCAACACTGAAGCTTTCTTT. Protein product: CASSSAQGVNTEAFF.

V gene TRBV13 combines with J gene TRBJ2-7, with D perhaps TRBD2 (6 bases). Trimming stripped 4 bases from V and 0 bases from J, with 13 bases between. The germline gives CDR1 PRHDT, CDR2 FYEKMQ (reference sequence). This CDR3 is built from 15 residues. The chain's CDR3 is CASSSRDSGSYEQYF. The CDR3, as DNA: TGTGCCAGCAGCTCCCGGGACTCAGGCTCCTACGAGCAGTACTTC. The whole variable domain, remainder taken from reference TRBV13 and TRBJ2-7, is AAGVIQSPRHLIKEKRETATLKCYPIPRHDTVYWYQQGPGQDPQFLISFYEKMQSDKGSIPDRFSAQQFSDYHSELNMSSLELGDSALYFCASSSRDSGSYEQYFGPGTRLTVT.

The chain carries TRBV24-1 and TRBJ2-2; TRBD1 is a possible D gene (6 bases). Per germline, CDR1 KGHDR and CDR2 SFDVKD. The CDR3 contains 18 residues. V was pared by 3 bases and J by 3 bases, with 19 bases between. The CDR3 sequence: CATSDKPITGWDTGELFF. The DNA for the CDR3 is TGTGCCACCAGTGATAAGCCAATTACAGGGTGGGACACCGGGGAGCTGTTTTTT.

The chain uses TRBV2 and TRBJ2-5, with a possible D match to TRBD1 (6 bases). Trimming pared 6 bases from V and 1 base from J, leaving 18 bases between. CDR3 length: 16 amino acids. Germline values: CDR1 SNHLY, CDR2 FYNNEI. The CDR3 nucleotides read TGTGCCAGCAGCCCAAACCTATACAGGGCCCAAGAGACCCAGTACTTC. Protein sequence: CASSPNLYRAQETQYF.

V and J are TRBV5-1 and TRBJ2-5; D might be TRBD1 (6 bases). With 2 bases removed from V and 1 base from J, the gap between germline ends came to 12 bases. The CDR3 is 15 amino acids. From germline, CDR1 is SGHRS and CDR2 YFSETQ. The CDR3 DNA follows: TGCGCCAGCAGCTTCGGGGACACCTTCCAAGAGACCCAGTACTTC. Its protein product is CASSFGDTFQETQYF.

The chain couples TRBV10-1 to TRBJ2-1, with 12 bases aligning to TRBD2. This CDR3 comprises 14 residues. Trimming took 9 bases from V and 6 from J; bases not matched to a gene: 6. Germline CDR1 WNHNN, CDR2 SYGVQD (reference sequence). DNA for the CDR3: TGCGCCAGGACGACTAGCGGGGGCCCCAATGAGCAGTTCTTC. Translated, it gives CARTTSGGPNEQFF.

This chain joins TRBV11-1 and TRBJ1-6; the D gene is possibly TRBD1 (5 bases). The CDR3 is 14 amino acids. Germline values: CDR1 SGHAT, CDR2 FQDESV (reference sequence). Trimming left V 5 bases short and J 7 bases short, with 12 bases between. CDR3 region: CASSPRARNSPLHF. CDR3 nucleotide sequence: TGTGCCAGCAGCCCCAGGGCGAGGAATTCACCCCTCCACTTT.

J is TRBJ2-3 and V is TRBV9, with 8 nucleotides matching TRBD1. From germline, CDR1 is SGDLS and CDR2 YYNGEE. The trim removed 2 bases at V and 4 bases at J, leaving 15 bases unmatched. The CDR3 extends over 18 amino acids. The CDR3, as DNA: TGTGCCAGCAGCGTCTGGACAGGGTCAGGTTCTAGCTCAGATACGCAGTATTTT. Amino acid sequence: CASSVWTGSGSSSDTQYF. Filled out from reference TRBV9 and TRBJ2-3, the complete variable domain reads DSGVTQTPKHLITATGQRVTLRCSPRSGDLSVYWYQQSLDQGLQFLIQYYNGEERAKGNILERFSAQQFPDLHSELNLSSLELGDSALYFCASSVWTGSGSSSDTQYFGPGTRLTVL.

The chain is built from TRBV9 and TRBJ2-1; the D gene is possibly TRBD1 (5 bases). Trimming stripped 0 bases from V and 8 bases from J, with 15 bases between. CDR3 length equals 15 residues. Germline loops: CDR1 SGDLS, CDR2 YYNGEE. The CDR3 here is CASSVAPEGVYEQFF. The DNA of the CDR3 is TGTGCCAGCAGCGTAGCCCCCGAAGGGGTATATGAGCAGTTCTTC.

The chain is built from TRBV5-6 and TRBJ2-1, with TRBD1 matching over 7 bases. The CDR3 extends over 15 amino acids. Germline V gene sequence: CDR1 SGHDT, CDR2 YYEEEE. The V segment lost 4 bases and the J segment 5 bases; nucleotides outside the gene matches: 9. The CDR3 here is CASSEGQIFNNEQFF. CDR3 nucleotide sequence: TGTGCCAGCAGCGAGGGACAGATTTTCAACAATGAGCAGTTCTTC. Using reference TRBV5-6 and TRBJ2-1 for the parts outside the CDR3, the full variable domain is DAGVTQSPTHLIKTRGQQVTLRCSPKSGHDTVSWYQQALGQGPQFIFQYYEEEERQRGNFPDRFSGHQFPNYSSELNVNALLLGDSALYLCASSEGQIFNNEQFFGPGTRLTVL.

The gene calls are TRBV7-9 and TRBJ2-1; D possibly corresponds to TRBD2 (5 bases). The CDR3 totals 16 residues. Trimming cost V 5 bases and J 2 bases, with 16 bases left between them. Germline loops: CDR1 SEHNR, CDR2 FQNEAQ (reference sequence). The CDR3 DNA is TGTGCCAGCAGCCCTGGTGGCCAGGAGGCCTACAATGAGCAGTTCTTC. Its protein is CASSPGGQEAYNEQFF.

The chain combines TRBV27 with TRBJ1-1; 9 positions match TRBD1. Germline CDR1 and CDR2: MNHEY and SMNVEV (reference sequence). The CDR3 spans 17 residues. After removal of 5 bases from V and 5 bases from J, the junction contained 15 bases not matched to a gene. The CDR3 DNA follows: TGTGCCAGCAGTCCACTACCGGGACAGGGTGAAGGGACTGAAGCTTTCTTT. Translating gives CASSPLPGQGEGTEAFF.

This chain connects TRBV7-8 to TRBJ2-3, with D possibly TRBD2 on 6 matching bases. The V gene's germline CDR1 is SGHVS and CDR2 FQNEAQ. The CDR3 covers 15 residues. The V gene lost 5 bases and the J gene lost 2 bases, with 14 bases spanning the gap. CDR3 sequence (DNA): TGTGCCAGCAGCCCGACGGGAGAGACCACAGATACGCAGTATTTT. It yields the protein CASSPTGETTDTQYF. Drawing the rest from reference TRBV7-8 and TRBJ2-3, the complete variable domain is GAGVSQSPRYKVAKRGQDVALRCDPISGHVSLFWYQQALGQGPEFLTYFQNEAQLDKSGLPSDRFFAERPEGSVSTLKIQRTQQEDSAVYLCASSPTGETTDTQYFGPGTRLTVL.

This clone was detected a few times. The chain couples TRBV11-2 to TRBJ1-4; D perhaps matches TRBD1 (5 bases). Germline V gives CDR1 SGHAT, CDR2 FQNNGV. V lost 5 bases to trimming and J lost 4 bases, with 8 bases between them. The CDR3 extends over 13 amino acids. The CDR3 is CASSQGRNEKLFF. CDR3 DNA sequence: TGTGCCAGCAGCCAGGGTCGTAATGAAAAACTGTTTTTT.

The V call is TRBV19, the J call TRBJ2-1, with 7 bases lining up with TRBD2. This CDR3 has 17 amino acids. The J segment lost 0 bases and the V segment lost 4 bases, leaving 9 bases of the junction unmatched. Per germline, CDR1 LNHDA and CDR2 SQIVND (reference sequence). CDR3 sequence: CASSTFASGFSYNEQFF. CDR3 nucleotide sequence: TGTGCCAGTAGTACTTTCGCTAGCGGTTTCTCCTACAATGAGCAGTTCTTC.

The J gene is TRBJ2-2, the V gene TRBV7-8; 12 bases fit TRBD2. The V gene end was trimmed by 3 bases and the J gene end by 5 bases; junction bases not matched to a gene: 7. This CDR3 spans 17 amino acids. Germline CDR1 and CDR2: SGHVS and FQNEAQ. For the CDR3, the DNA is TGTGCCAGCAGCTTGGCGACTAGCGGGAGTGGGACCGGGGAGCTGTTTTTT. Residues: CASSLATSGSGTGELFF.

The chain employs TRBV9 and TRBJ1-4; 9 bases align to TRBD1. The CDR3 extends over 14 amino acids. The V segment lost 4 bases and the J segment 6 bases; nucleotides outside the gene matches: 4. Per the germline V gene, CDR1 is SGDLS and CDR2 is YYNGEE. Here the CDR3 reads CASSPGDRDEKLFF. The CDR3 DNA follows: TGTGCCAGCAGCCCAGGGGACAGGGATGAAAAACTGTTTTTT.

This clone was seen a single time. The chain employs TRBV3-1 (or the pseudogene TRBV3-2) and TRBJ2-1; 7 bases match TRBD1. Trimming cost V 3 bases and J 4 bases; bases outside gene matches: 3. The CDR3 extends over 14 amino acids. CDR1 is LGHDT, CDR2 YNNKEL, per germline (reference sequence). This CDR3 reads CASSHRDRYNEQFF. The CDR3 DNA reads as TGTGCCAGCAGCCACCGGGACAGATACAATGAGCAGTTCTTC.

The gene calls are TRBV6-1 and TRBJ1-4, with a tentative D call TRBD1 (5 bases). This CDR3 region has 15 residues. Per germline, CDR1 MNHNS and CDR2 SASEGT. With 3 bases removed from V and 0 bases from J, the gap between germline ends came to 8 bases. CDR3 amino acids: CASSEGPATNEKLFF. CDR3 DNA: TGTGCCAGCAGTGAGGGGCCTGCAACTAATGAAAAACTGTTTTTT.